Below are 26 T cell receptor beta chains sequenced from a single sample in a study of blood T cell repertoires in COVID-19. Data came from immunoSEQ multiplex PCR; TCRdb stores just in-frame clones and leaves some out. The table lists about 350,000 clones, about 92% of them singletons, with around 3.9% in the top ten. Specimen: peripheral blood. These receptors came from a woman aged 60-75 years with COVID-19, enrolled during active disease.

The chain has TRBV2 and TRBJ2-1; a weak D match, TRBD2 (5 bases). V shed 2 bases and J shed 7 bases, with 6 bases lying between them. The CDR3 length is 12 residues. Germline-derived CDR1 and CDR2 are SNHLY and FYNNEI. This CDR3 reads CASSESGNEQFF. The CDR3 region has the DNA TGTGCCAGCAGTGAATCGGGAAATGAGCAGTTCTTC. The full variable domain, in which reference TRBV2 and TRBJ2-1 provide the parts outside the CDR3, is EPEVTQTPSHQVTQMGQEVILRCVPISNHLYFYWYRQILGQKVEFLVSFYNNEISEKSEIFDDQFSVERPDGSNFTLKIRSTKLEDSAMYFCASSESGNEQFFGPGTRLTVL.

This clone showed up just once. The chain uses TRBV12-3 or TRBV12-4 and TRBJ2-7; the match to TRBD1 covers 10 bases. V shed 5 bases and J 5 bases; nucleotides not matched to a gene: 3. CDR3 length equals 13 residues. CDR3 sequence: CASSPTGGDEQYF. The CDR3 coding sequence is TGTGCCAGCAGTCCGACAGGGGGCGACGAGCAGTACTTC.

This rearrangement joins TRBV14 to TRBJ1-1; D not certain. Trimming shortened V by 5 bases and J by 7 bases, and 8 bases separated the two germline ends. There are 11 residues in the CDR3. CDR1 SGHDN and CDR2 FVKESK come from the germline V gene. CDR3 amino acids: CASSNTVEAFF. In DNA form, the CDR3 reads TGTGCCAGCAGCAACACCGTTGAAGCTTTCTTT.

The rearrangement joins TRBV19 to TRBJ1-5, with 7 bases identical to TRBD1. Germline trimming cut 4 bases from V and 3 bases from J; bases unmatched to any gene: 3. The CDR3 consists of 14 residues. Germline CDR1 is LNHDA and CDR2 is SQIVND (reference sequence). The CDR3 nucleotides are TGTGCCAGTAGTAACAGGGGCGCCAATCAGCCCCAGCATTTT. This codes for CASSNRGANQPQHF.

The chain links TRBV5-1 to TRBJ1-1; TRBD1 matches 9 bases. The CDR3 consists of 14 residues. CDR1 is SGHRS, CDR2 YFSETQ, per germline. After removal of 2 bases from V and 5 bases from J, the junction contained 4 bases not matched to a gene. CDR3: CASSLGTGKTEAFF. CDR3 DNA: TGCGCCAGCAGCTTAGGGACAGGGAAGACTGAAGCTTTCTTT.

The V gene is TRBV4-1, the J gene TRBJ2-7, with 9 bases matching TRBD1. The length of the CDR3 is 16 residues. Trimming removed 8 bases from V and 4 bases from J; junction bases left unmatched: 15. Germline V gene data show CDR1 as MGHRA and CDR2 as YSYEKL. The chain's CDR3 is CASRREPGQGIYEQYF. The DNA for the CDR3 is TGCGCCAGCCGAAGAGAACCGGGACAGGGTATTTACGAGCAGTACTTC.

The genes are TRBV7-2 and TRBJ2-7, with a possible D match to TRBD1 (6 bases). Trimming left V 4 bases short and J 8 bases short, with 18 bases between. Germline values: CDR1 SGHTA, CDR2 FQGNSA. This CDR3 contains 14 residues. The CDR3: CASSSGTSWGQQYF. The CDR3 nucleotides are TGTGCCAGCAGCTCCGGGACATCGTGGGGCCAGCAGTACTTC.

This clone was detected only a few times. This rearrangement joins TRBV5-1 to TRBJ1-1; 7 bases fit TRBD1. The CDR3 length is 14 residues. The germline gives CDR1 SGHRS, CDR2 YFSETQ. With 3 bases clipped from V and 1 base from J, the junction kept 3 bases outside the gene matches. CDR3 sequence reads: CASSSGTENTEAFF. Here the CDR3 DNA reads TGCGCCAGCAGCTCCGGGACAGAGAACACTGAAGCTTTCTTT.

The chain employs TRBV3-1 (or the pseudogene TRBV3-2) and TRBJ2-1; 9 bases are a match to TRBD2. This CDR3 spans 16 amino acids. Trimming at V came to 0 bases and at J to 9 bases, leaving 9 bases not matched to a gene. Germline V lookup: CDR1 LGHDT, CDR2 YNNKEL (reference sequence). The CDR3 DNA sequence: TGTGCCAGCAGCCAAGAGGTAGTAGCGGGGGTTGGTGAGCAGTTCTTC. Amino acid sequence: CASSQEVVAGVGEQFF.

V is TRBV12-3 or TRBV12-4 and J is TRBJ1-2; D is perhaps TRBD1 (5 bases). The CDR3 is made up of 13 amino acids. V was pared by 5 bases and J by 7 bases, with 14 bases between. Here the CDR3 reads CASSPGERGGYTF. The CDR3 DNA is TGTGCCAGCAGTCCGGGGGAAAGAGGTGGCTACACCTTC.

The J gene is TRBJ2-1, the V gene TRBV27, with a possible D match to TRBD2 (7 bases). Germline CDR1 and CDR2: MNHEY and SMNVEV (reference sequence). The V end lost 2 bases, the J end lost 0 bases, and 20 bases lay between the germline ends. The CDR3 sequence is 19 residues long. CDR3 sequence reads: CASSLAVMAGAFSYNEQFF. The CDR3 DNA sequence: TGTGCCAGCAGTTTAGCGGTTATGGCGGGGGCCTTCTCCTACAATGAGCAGTTCTTC.

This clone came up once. Written as DNA, the CDR3 is TGTGCCAGCAGGGGACAGGTGAATTCACCCCTCCACTTT. Its protein is CASRGQVNSPLHF. V gene TRBV12-3 or TRBV12-4 combines with J gene TRBJ1-6; 8 bases align to TRBD1. CDR3 length equals 13 residues. With V trimmed by 6 bases and J by 7 bases, 2 bases remained unmatched.

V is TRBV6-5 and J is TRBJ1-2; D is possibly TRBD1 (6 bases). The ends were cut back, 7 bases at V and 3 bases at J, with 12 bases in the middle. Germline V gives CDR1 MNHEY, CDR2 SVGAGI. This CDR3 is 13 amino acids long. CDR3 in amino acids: CASILGTYYGYTF. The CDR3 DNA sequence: TGTGCCAGCATCCTTGGGACATACTATGGCTACACCTTC.

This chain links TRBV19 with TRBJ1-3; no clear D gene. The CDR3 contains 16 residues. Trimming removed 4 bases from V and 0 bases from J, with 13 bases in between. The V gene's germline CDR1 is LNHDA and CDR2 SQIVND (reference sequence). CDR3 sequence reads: CASSSPTHSSGNTIYF. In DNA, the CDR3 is TGTGCCAGTAGTAGCCCGACCCACAGCTCTGGAAACACCATATATTTT.

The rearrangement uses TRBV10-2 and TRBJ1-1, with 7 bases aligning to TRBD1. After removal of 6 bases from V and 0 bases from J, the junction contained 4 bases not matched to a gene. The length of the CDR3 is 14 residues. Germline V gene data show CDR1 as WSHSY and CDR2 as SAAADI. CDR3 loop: CASREGQMNTEAFF. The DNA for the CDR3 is TGCGCCAGCAGAGAGGGACAGATGAACACTGAAGCTTTCTTT.

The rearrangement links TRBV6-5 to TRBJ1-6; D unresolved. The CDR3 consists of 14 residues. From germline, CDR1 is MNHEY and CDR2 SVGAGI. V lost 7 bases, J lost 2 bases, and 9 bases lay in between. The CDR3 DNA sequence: TGTGCCAGCACCCCATCGGCCTATAATTCACCCCTCCACTTT. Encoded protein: CASTPSAYNSPLHF.

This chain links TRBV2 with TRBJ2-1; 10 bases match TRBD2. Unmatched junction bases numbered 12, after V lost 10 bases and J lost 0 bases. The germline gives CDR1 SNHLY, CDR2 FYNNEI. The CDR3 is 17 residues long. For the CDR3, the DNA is TGTGCCACCCCCGAGCGGGGGGGCCCCAGCTCCTACAATGAGCAGTTCTTC. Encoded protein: CATPERGGPSSYNEQFF. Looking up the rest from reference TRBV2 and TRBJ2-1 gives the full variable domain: EPEVTQTPSHQVTQMGQEVILRCVPISNHLYFYWYRQILGQKVEFLVSFYNNEISEKSEIFDDQFSVERPDGSNFTLKIRSTKLEDSAMYFCATPERGGPSSYNEQFFGPGTRLTVL.

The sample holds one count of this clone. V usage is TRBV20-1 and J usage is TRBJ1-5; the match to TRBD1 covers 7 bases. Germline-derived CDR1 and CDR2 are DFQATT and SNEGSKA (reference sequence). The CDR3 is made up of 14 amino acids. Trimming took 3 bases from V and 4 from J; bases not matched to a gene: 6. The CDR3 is CSASEQGSNQPQHF. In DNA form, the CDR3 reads TGCAGTGCTAGTGAACAGGGGAGTAATCAGCCCCAGCATTTT.

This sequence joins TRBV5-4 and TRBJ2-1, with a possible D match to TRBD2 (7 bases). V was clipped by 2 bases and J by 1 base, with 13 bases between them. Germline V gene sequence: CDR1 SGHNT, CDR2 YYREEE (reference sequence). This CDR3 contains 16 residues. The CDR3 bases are TGTGCCAGCAGCTTCGGGGGAGGGGGTTCCTACAATGAGCAGTTCTTC. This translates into CASSFGGGGSYNEQFF.

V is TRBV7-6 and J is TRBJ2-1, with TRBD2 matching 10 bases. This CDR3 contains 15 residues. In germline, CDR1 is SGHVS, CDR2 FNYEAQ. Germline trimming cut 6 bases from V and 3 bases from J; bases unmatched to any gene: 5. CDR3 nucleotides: TGTGCCAGCAGTTCCCAGCGGGGGGGCTACAATGAGCAGTTCTTC. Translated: CASSSQRGGYNEQFF.

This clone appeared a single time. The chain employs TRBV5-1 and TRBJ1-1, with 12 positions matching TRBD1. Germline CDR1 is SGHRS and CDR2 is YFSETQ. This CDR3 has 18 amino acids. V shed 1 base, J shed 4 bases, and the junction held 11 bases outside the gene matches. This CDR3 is CASSLSGTGGRVGTEAFF. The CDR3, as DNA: TGCGCCAGCAGCTTGTCCGGGACAGGGGGCCGAGTCGGCACTGAAGCTTTCTTT.

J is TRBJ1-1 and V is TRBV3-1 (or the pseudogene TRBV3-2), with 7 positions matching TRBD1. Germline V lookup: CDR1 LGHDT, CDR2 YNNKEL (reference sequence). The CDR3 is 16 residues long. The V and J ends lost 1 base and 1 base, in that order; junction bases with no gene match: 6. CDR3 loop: CASSQVTGTGNTEAFF. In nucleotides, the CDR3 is TGTGCCAGCAGCCAAGTGACAGGGACTGGGAACACTGAAGCTTTCTTT.

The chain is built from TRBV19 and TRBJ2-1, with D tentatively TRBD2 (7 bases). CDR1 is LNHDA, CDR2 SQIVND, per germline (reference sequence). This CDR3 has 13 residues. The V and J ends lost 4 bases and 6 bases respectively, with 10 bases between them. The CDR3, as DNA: TGTGCCAGTAGTAGCGGGGGCCGCAATGAGCAGTTCTTC. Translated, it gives CASSSGGRNEQFF.

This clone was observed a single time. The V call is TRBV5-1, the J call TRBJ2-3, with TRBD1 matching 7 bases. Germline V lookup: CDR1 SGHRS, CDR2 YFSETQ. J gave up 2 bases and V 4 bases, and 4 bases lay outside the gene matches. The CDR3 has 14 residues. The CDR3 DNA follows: TGCGCCAGCAGCCAAGACAGGGTCACAGATACGCAGTATTTT. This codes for CASSQDRVTDTQYF.

The chain's CDR3 is CASSQDSRETNYGYTF. CDR3 nucleotide sequence: TGTGCCAGCAGCCAAGATAGCCGGGAAACTAACTATGGCTACACCTTC. The chain recombines TRBV3-1 (or the pseudogene TRBV3-2) with TRBJ1-2, with D unclear. Per the germline V gene, CDR1 is LGHDT and CDR2 is YNNKEL (reference sequence). The CDR3 length is 16 residues. Trimming took off 0 bases at V and 0 bases at J, with 11 bases between the two ends.

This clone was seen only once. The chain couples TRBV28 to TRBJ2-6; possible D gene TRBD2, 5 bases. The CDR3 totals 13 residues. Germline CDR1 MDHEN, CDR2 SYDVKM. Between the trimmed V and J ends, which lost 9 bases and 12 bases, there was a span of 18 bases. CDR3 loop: CASHRGNPTVLTF. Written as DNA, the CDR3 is TGTGCCAGTCACCGAGGGAACCCCACCGTCCTGACTTTC.